Detailed here is one TCR beta chain. As handled by the study authors: Estimates of nucleated cell counts were drawn from the amplification of reference gene primers. Repertoires were generated with immunoSEQ multiplex PCR, while TCRdb's copy carries only in-frame clones and drops some. V and J calls and clone size are given by that table; D and trimming were obtained from the DNA. The sample includes about 220,000 clones, 70% to 90% of them seen just once. This record belongs to a study of blood T cell repertoires in COVID-19. Study details: Collection of acute and convalescent COVID-19 samples took place in the United States, Italy and Spain. T cells, B-cell-depleted T cells, or PBMCs provided the cDNA or gDNA that served as material.

This clonotype was obtained from a human donor in a cohort sampled during active COVID-19. Input material: peripheral blood.

The CDR3 region has the DNA TGTGCCACCAGCAGAGAACAGGGGGCAGGCTATGGCTACACCTTC. Amino acids: CATSREQGAGYGYTF. The chain combines TRBV15 with TRBJ1-2, with 9 bases lining up with TRBD1. The germline V gene encodes CDR1 LNHNV and CDR2 YYDKDF (reference sequence). J lost 4 bases, V lost 0 bases, and 3 bases had no gene match. There are 15 residues in the CDR3. The whole variable domain, remainder taken from reference TRBV15 and TRBJ1-2, is DAMVIQNPRYQVTQFGKPVTLSCSQTLNHNVMYWYQQKSSQAPKLLFHYYDKDFNNEADTPDNFQSRRPNTSFCFLDIRSPGLGDTAMYLCATSREQGAGYGYTFGSGTRLTVV.